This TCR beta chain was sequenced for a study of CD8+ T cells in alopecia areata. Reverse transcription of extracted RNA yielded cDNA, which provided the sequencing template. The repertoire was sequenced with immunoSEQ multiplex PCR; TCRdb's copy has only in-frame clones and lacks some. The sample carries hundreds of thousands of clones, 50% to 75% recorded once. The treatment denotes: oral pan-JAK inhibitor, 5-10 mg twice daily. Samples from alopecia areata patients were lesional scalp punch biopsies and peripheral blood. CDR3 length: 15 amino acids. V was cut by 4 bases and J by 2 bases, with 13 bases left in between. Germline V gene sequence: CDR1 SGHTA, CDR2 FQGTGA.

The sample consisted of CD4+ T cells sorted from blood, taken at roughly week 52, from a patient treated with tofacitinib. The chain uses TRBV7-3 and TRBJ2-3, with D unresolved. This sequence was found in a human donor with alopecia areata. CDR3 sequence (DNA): TGTGCCAGCAGCTACCTAGACGGTATCACAGATACGCAGTATTTT. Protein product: CASSYLDGITDTQYF.